A few counts support the clone carrying this T cell receptor beta chain. Its antigen is still unknown. The entry originates in a study of T-cell memory formation after mild COVID-19. Study overall: TCR clusters were mostly donor specific. Findings of the study overall: Second-wave clones with a day 37 peak had unconfirmed SARS-CoV-2 specificity.

MiXCR, run by TCRdb on the 5' RACE reads, gives a single entry per CDR3 protein. This table holds some 440,000 distinct CDR3 sequences, roughly 25% found once. The germline gives CDR1 SGHRS, CDR2 YFSETQ. The ends were cut back, 3 bases at V and 1 base at J, with 10 bases in the middle. The CDR3 is 14 amino acids. The chain links TRBV5-1 to TRBJ2-5; maybe TRBD2 (6 bases). The TCR originated in an adult woman who had mild COVID-19 (a few samples of this study predate the infection). Cell type and time point are not known. Sequencing used PBMCs or a T cell subset sorted from them (not recorded which). The DNA of the CDR3 is TGCGCCAGCAGCTCCGGGACTCTCCAAGAGACCCAGTACTTC. Its translation: CASSSGTLQETQYF.